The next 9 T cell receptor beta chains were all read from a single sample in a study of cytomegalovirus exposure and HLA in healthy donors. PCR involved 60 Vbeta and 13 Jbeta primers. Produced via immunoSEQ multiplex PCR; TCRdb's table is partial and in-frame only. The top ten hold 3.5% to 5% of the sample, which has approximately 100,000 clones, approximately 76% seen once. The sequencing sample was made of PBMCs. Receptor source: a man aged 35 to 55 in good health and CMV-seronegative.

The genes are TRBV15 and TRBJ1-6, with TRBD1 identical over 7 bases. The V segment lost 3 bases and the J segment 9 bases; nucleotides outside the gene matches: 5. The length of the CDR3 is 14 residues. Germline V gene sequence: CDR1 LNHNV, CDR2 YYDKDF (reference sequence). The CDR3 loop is CATSRTGLGSPLHF. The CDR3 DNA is TGTGCCACCAGCAGGACAGGGCTGGGTTCACCCCTCCACTTT.

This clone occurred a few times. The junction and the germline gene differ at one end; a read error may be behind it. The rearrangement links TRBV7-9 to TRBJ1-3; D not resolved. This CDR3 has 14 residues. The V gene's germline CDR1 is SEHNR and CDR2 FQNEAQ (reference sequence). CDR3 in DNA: TGTTCCAGCAGCTTAACTAGCTCTGGAAACACCATATATTTT. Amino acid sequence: CSSSLTSSGNTIYF.

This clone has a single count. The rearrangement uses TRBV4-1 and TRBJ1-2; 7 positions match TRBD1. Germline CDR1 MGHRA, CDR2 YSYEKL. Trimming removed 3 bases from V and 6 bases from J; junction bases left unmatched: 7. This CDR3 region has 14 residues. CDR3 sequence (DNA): TGCGCCAGCAGCCACCAGGGGGTAATTAATGGCTACACCTTC. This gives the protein CASSHQGVINGYTF.

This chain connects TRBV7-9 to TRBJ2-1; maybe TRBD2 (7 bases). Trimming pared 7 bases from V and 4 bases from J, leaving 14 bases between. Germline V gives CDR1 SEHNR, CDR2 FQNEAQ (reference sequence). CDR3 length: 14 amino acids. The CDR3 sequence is CASKRGGGYNEQFF. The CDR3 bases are TGTGCCAGCAAACGGGGAGGGGGGTACAATGAGCAGTTCTTC.

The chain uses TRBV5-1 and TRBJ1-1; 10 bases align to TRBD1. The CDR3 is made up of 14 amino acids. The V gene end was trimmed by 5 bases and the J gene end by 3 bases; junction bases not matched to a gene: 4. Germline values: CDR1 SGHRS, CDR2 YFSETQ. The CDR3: CASSDRGRYTEAFF. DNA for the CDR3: TGCGCCAGCAGTGACAGGGGGCGATACACTGAAGCTTTCTTT.

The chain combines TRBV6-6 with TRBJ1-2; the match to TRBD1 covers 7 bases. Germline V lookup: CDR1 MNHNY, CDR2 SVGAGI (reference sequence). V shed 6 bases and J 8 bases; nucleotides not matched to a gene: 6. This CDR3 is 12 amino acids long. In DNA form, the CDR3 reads TGTGCCAGCAGACCCGGGGACAGCGGCTACACCTTC. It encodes CASRPGDSGYTF.

CDR3 sequence: CASKAGWQYF. The CDR3 nucleotides are TGTGCCAGCAAGGCGGGGTGGCAGTACTTC. This rearrangement joins TRBV2 to TRBJ2-5; perhaps TRBD2 as D (6 bases). CDR3 length: 10 amino acids. CDR1 and CDR2 (germline): SNHLY, FYNNEI. Trimming took off 7 bases at V and 11 bases at J, with 11 bases between the two ends.

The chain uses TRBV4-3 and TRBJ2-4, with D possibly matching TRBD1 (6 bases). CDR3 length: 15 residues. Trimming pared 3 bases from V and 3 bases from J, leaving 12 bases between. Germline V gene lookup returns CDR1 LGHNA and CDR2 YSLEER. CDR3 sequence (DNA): TGCGCCAGCAGCCAGAAGGCGGACAGCAAAAACATTCAGTACTTC. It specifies CASSQKADSKNIQYF.

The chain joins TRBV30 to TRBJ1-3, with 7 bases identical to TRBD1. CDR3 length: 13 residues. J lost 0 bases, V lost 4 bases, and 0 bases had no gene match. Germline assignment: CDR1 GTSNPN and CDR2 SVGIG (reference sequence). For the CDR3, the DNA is TGTGCCTGGAACAGGGGCTCTGGAAACACCATATATTTT. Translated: CAWNRGSGNTIYF.